What follows is one TCR beta chain and its context. Its matching antigen is unknown. The sample belongs to a study of T cell responses to AZD1222 COVID-19 vaccine. The ends were cut back, 4 bases at V and 6 bases at J, with 9 bases in the middle. The CDR3 runs 12 residues. CDR1 GTSNPN and CDR2 SVGIG come from the germline V gene (reference sequence). Only in-frame clones appear in the TCRdb table, and some are missing; sequencing was by immunoSEQ multiplex PCR. The table has approximately 100,000 clones, 91% seen once. Overall study results and limits: Spike was spanned by vaccine-associated CD4 TCRs, with dominance at 160-218 and 743-854. Seropositive AZD1222 recipients at baseline numbered only five to seven.

The gene calls are TRBV30 and TRBJ1-4; D is unresolved. The starting material was peripheral blood, obtained on day 0 of AZD1222 vaccination. This sequence was found in an adult in good health. In DNA form, the CDR3 reads TGTGCCTGGAAAGGCACAGATGAAAAACTGTTTTTT. This translates into CAWKGTDEKLFF.